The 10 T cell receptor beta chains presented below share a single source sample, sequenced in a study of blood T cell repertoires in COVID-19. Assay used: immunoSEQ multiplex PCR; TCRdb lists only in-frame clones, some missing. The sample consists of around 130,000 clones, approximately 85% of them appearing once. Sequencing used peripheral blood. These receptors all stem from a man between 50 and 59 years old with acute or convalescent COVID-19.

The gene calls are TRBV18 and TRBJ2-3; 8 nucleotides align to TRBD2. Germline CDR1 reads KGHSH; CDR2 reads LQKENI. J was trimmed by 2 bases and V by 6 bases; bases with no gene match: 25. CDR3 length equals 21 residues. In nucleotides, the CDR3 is TGTGCCAGCTCCCTTAACCGGGCCCGCCGAGCGGGAGTCTCCTCCACAGATACGCAGTATTTT. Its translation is CASSLNRARRAGVSSTDTQYF.

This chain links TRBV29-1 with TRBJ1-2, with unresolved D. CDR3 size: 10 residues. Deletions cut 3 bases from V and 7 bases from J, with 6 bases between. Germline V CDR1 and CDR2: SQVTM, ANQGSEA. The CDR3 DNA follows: TGCAGCGTTGACGTTCGTGGCTACACCTTC. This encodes CSVDVRGYTF.

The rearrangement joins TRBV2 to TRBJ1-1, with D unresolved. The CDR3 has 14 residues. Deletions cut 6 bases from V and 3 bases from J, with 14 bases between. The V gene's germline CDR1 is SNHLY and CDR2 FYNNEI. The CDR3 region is CASSGMWGDTEAFF. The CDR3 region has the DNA TGTGCCAGCAGCGGGATGTGGGGAGACACTGAAGCTTTCTTT.

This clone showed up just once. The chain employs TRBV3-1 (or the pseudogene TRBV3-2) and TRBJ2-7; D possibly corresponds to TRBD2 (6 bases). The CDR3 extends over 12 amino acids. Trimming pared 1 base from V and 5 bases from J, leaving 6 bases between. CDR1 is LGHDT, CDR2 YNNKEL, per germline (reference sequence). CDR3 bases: TGTGCCAGCAGCCAAGGGGGGGACGAGCAGTACTTC. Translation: CASSQGGDEQYF.

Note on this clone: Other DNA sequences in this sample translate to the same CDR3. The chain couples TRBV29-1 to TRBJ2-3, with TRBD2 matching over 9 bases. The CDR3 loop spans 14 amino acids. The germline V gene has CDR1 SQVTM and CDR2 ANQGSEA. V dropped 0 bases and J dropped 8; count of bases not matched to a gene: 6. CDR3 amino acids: CSVEDPAGGGTQYF. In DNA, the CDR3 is TGCAGCGTTGAAGACCCCGCGGGGGGGGGTACGCAGTATTTT.

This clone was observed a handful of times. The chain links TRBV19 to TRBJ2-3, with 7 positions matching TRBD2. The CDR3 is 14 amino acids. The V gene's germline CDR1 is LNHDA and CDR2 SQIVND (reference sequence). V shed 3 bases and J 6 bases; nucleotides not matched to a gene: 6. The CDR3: CASSMVREMDTQYF. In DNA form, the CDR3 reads TGTGCCAGTAGTATGGTGCGGGAGATGGATACGCAGTATTTT.

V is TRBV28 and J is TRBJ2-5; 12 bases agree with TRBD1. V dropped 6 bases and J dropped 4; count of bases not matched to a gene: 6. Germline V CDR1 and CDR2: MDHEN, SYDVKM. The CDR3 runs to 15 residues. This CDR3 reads CASSSRDRGRETQYF. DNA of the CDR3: TGTGCCAGCAGCTCTCGGGACAGGGGGCGAGAGACCCAGTACTTC.

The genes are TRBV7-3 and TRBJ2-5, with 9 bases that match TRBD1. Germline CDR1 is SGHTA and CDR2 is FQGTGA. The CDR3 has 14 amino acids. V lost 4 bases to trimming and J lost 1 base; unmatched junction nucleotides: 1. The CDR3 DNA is TGTGCCAGCAGCTCGACAGGGGGCCAAGAGACCCAGTACTTC. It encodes CASSSTGGQETQYF.

The CDR3 here is CASSLGNTGTGDEAFF. CDR3 coding DNA: TGCGCCAGCAGCTTGGGGAATACCGGGACAGGCGATGAAGCTTTCTTT. The V and J genes are TRBV5-1 and TRBJ1-1; 8 bases align to TRBD1. The CDR3 covers 16 residues. Germline CDR1 is SGHRS and CDR2 is YFSETQ. Trimming at V came to 0 bases and at J to 7 bases, leaving 11 bases not matched to a gene. Complete variable domain (other parts from reference TRBV5-1 and TRBJ1-1): KAGVTQTPRYLIKTRGQQVTLSCSPISGHRSVSWYQQTPGQGLQFLFEYFSETQRNKGNFPGRFSGRQFSNSRSEMNVSTLELGDSALYLCASSLGNTGTGDEAFFGQGTRLTVV.

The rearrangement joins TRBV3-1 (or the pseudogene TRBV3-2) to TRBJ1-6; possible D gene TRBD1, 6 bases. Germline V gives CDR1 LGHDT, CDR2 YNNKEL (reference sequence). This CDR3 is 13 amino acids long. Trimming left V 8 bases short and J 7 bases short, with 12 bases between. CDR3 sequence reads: CASATGYNSPLHF. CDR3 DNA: TGTGCCAGCGCTACAGGGTACAATTCACCCCTCCACTTT.